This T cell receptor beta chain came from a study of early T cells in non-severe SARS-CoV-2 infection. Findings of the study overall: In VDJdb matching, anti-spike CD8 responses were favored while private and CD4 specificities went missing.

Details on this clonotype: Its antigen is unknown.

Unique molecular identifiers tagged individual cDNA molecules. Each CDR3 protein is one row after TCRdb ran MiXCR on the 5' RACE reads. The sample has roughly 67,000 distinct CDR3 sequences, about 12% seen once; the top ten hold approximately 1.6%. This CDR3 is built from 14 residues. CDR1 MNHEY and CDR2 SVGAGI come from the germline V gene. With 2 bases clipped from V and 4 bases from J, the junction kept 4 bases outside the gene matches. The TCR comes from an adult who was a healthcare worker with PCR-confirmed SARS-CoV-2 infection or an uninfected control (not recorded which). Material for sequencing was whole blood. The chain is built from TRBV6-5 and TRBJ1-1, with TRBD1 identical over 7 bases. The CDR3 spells CASSYVGGSTEAFF. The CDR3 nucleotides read TGTGCCAGCAGTTACGTAGGGGGCAGCACTGAAGCTTTCTTT.